The next 27 T cell receptor beta chains were all read from a single sample in a study of memory CD4+ T cells and cytomegalovirus serostatus. Using immunoSEQ multiplex PCR, the repertoire was profiled, and TCRdb retains in-frame clones only, with some absent. The sample holds roughly 50,000 clones, roughly 78% seen once. Single viable CD3+CD4+CD8-CD45RO+ cells were sorted as the memory CD4+ T cells. Input material: memory CD4+ T cells from blood. Receptors originate from an adult in good health and CMV-seronegative.

The V and J genes are TRBV11-3 and TRBJ1-1; TRBD1 is a possible D gene (6 bases). The CDR3 runs to 15 residues. Trimming pared 5 bases from V and 0 bases from J, leaving 13 bases between. From germline, CDR1 is SGHNT and CDR2 YENEEA. CDR3 sequence (DNA): TGTGCCAGCAGCCTGACAGGCCCAATGAACACTGAAGCTTTCTTT. This translates into CASSLTGPMNTEAFF.

The J gene is TRBJ1-2, the V gene TRBV7-9; 12 bases align to TRBD1. With 5 bases clipped from V and 4 bases from J, the junction kept 5 bases outside the gene matches. The CDR3 runs to 15 residues. Germline V gene lookup returns CDR1 SEHNR and CDR2 FQNEAQ (reference sequence). CDR3 residues: CASSTPGQGAYGYTF. CDR3 DNA sequence: TGTGCCAGCAGCACCCCGGGACAGGGGGCCTATGGCTACACCTTC.

This sequence joins TRBV19 and TRBJ1-1; 7 nucleotides agree with TRBD1. The germline gives CDR1 LNHDA, CDR2 SQIVND (reference sequence). The CDR3 totals 16 residues. V trimming: 6 bases; J trimming: 0 bases; junction bases outside the gene matches: 10. CDR3 sequence reads: CASRPRDSGLNTEAFF. DNA for the CDR3: TGTGCCAGTAGACCCCGGGACAGCGGCCTGAACACTGAAGCTTTCTTT.

The chain has TRBV27 and TRBJ1-2; D not certain. V shed 5 bases and J shed 4 bases, with 17 bases lying between them. Per the germline V gene, CDR1 is MNHEY and CDR2 is SMNVEV (reference sequence). This CDR3 has 15 residues. Here the CDR3 reads CASSPRTPDLYGYTF. CDR3 in DNA: TGTGCCAGCAGTCCGCGGACCCCGGATCTCTATGGCTACACCTTC.

The sample holds one count of this clone. The chain couples TRBV10-2 to TRBJ1-6; 9 bases agree with TRBD1. The germline V gene has CDR1 WSHSY and CDR2 SAAADI. With V trimmed by 1 base and J by 13 bases, 5 bases remained unmatched. CDR3 length: 14 residues. The CDR3 DNA follows: TGCGCCAGCAGTGAGTACTCCGGGACAGGGCCCCTCCACTTT. Translation gives CASSEYSGTGPLHF.

The CDR3 protein is CASRINLDRNIQYF. The CDR3 DNA sequence: TGTGCCAGCAGGATCAACCTAGACAGAAACATTCAGTACTTC. The V and J genes are TRBV28 and TRBJ2-4; maybe TRBD1 (5 bases). Germline-derived CDR1 and CDR2 are MDHEN and SYDVKM. The CDR3 totals 14 residues. Between the trimmed V and J ends, which lost 6 bases and 6 bases, there was a span of 15 bases.

V usage is TRBV11-2 and J usage is TRBJ1-2; TRBD1 agrees at 11 bases. Trimming took 1 base from V and 8 from J; bases not matched to a gene: 6. CDR1 is SGHAT, CDR2 FQNNGV, per germline. This CDR3 is 15 amino acids long. The CDR3 sequence: CASSLGPDRGHGYTF. CDR3 DNA: TGTGCCAGCAGCTTAGGCCCGGACAGGGGGCACGGCTACACCTTC.

The chain uses TRBV29-1 and TRBJ1-2; TRBD1 agrees at 7 bases. Germline CDR1 SQVTM, CDR2 ANQGSEA. This CDR3 is 11 amino acids long. Trimming took 6 bases from V and 7 from J; bases not matched to a gene: 5. CDR3 nucleotides: TGCAGCGTGGAGGGGGCGGGTGGCTACACCTTC. Its translation is CSVEGAGGYTF.

This clone was observed a few times. This rearrangement joins TRBV9 to TRBJ1-6, with D possibly TRBD1 on 5 matching bases. In germline, CDR1 is SGDLS, CDR2 YYNGEE. This CDR3 has 16 amino acids. Trimming removed 4 bases at V and 0 bases at J, with 11 bases between. The CDR3 DNA reads as TGTGCCAGCAGCCCGGGGGTGGGCTCCTATAATTCACCCCTCCACTTT. This sequence encodes CASSPGVGSYNSPLHF.

The chain recombines TRBV10-2 with TRBJ2-7; 8 positions agree with TRBD1. V dropped 0 bases and J dropped 3; count of bases not matched to a gene: 4. CDR3 length: 15 amino acids. The germline V gene encodes CDR1 WSHSY and CDR2 SAAADI. The CDR3 sequence: CASSESGTGSYEQYF. CDR3 in DNA: TGCGCCAGCAGTGAGTCGGGGACAGGAAGCTACGAGCAGTACTTC.

V gene TRBV11-2 combines with J gene TRBJ2-7, with D perhaps TRBD1 (6 bases). Between the trimmed V and J ends, which lost 7 bases and 1 base, there was a span of 14 bases. CDR3 length equals 14 residues. Germline CDR1 SGHAT, CDR2 FQNNGV. CDR3 nucleotide sequence: TGTGCCAGCATCCCAAACAGGGTGTCCTACGAGCAGTACTTC. It translates to CASIPNRVSYEQYF.

There are a few counts of this clone. The rearrangement joins TRBV6-1 to TRBJ1-1; D unclear. Germline V gene sequence: CDR1 MNHNS, CDR2 SASEGT. V lost 6 bases to trimming and J lost 6 bases, with 17 bases between them. This CDR3 region has 14 residues. The CDR3 loop is CASRPKRQYAEAFF. CDR3 in DNA: TGTGCCAGCAGGCCGAAGCGCCAGTACGCTGAAGCTTTCTTT.

The chain combines TRBV27 with TRBJ1-2; weak D call: TRBD1 (6 bases). This CDR3 comprises 15 residues. Germline V gene lookup returns CDR1 MNHEY and CDR2 SMNVEV (reference sequence). The V and J ends lost 5 bases and 5 bases respectively, with 18 bases between them. The CDR3 sequence is CASSRLGLGAYGYTF. CDR3 nucleotides: TGTGCCAGCAGTCGCCTGGGGTTGGGGGCTTATGGCTACACCTTC.

This sequence joins TRBV7-9 and TRBJ2-4; 7 bases line up with TRBD1. Germline CDR1 and CDR2: SEHNR and FQNEAQ (reference sequence). Trimming removed 1 base from V and 0 bases from J; junction bases left unmatched: 3. CDR3 length: 16 amino acids. CDR3 in amino acids: CASSLGQGEAKNIQYF. CDR3 nucleotides: TGTGCCAGCAGCTTAGGGCAGGGGGAAGCCAAAAACATTCAGTACTTC.

The chain is built from TRBV7-9 and TRBJ2-4; D call uncertain. Germline CDR1 and CDR2: SEHNR and FQNEAQ (reference sequence). This CDR3 is 16 amino acids long. V was shortened by 4 bases and J by 0 bases, with 13 bases between the two germline ends. CDR3 protein: CASSSRGVLAKNIQYF. In DNA, the CDR3 is TGTGCCAGCAGCTCCCGTGGGGTCTTAGCCAAAAACATTCAGTACTTC. Full variable domain (rest looked up from reference TRBV7-9 and TRBJ2-4): DTGVSQNPRHKITKRGQNVTFRCDPISEHNRLYWYRQTLGQGPEFLTYFQNEAQLEKSRLLSDRFSAERPKGSFSTLEIQRTEQGDSAMYLCASSSRGVLAKNIQYFGAGTRLSVL.

A word on this clone: This CDR3 is also generated by other DNA sequences in the sample. This chain joins TRBV28 and TRBJ2-3, with 11 bases identical to TRBD2. CDR1 and CDR2 from the germline V gene are MDHEN and SYDVKM. CDR3 length: 16 residues. With 5 bases clipped from V and 4 bases from J, the junction kept 8 bases outside the gene matches. The CDR3 nucleotides are TGTGCCAGCAGTCTACTAGCGGGAGTATCTGCAGATACGCAGTATTTT. This encodes CASSLLAGVSADTQYF.

In its sample, this clone was seen a few times. J is TRBJ2-2 and V is TRBV5-5; tentative D call: TRBD2 (6 bases). Germline CDR1 SGHKS, CDR2 YYEKEE (reference sequence). CDR3 size: 14 residues. Trimming pared 0 bases from V and 6 bases from J, leaving 9 bases between. The CDR3 here is CASSLGPSAGELFF. The CDR3 DNA sequence: TGTGCCAGCAGCTTGGGGCCTAGCGCCGGGGAGCTGTTTTTT.

CDR3 sequence: CARGTEPSYNSPLHF. The CDR3 coding sequence is TGTGCCAGGGGGACAGAGCCCTCCTATAATTCACCCCTCCACTTT. The gene calls are TRBV2 and TRBJ1-6, with TRBD1 matching 7 bases. Trimming removed 9 bases from V and 0 bases from J; junction bases left unmatched: 5. Germline CDR1 and CDR2: SNHLY and FYNNEI. The CDR3 is 15 amino acids.

The CDR3 sequence is CASSFRNVGAPLYGYTF. CDR3 sequence (DNA): TGTGCCAGCAGTTTCCGTAACGTCGGGGCACCACTCTATGGCTACACCTTC. This chain uses TRBV27 with TRBJ1-2; possibly TRBD1 for D (5 bases). CDR1 and CDR2 from the germline V gene are MNHEY and SMNVEV (reference sequence). Trimming took off 3 bases at V and 4 bases at J, with 21 bases between the two ends. The CDR3 has 17 residues.

The gene calls are TRBV5-6 and TRBJ2-3; the D gene could be TRBD1 or TRBD2 (5 bases each). The CDR3 totals 15 residues. Germline CDR1 and CDR2: SGHDT and YYEEEE. Trimming removed 2 bases at V and 1 base at J, with 11 bases between. The CDR3 DNA follows: TGTGCCAGCAGCTTCCTGGGGGTCGGCACAGATACGCAGTATTTT. It encodes CASSFLGVGTDTQYF.

The chain is built from TRBV30 and TRBJ1-1, with a weak D call TRBD1 (5 bases). Germline V gives CDR1 GTSNPN, CDR2 SVGIG (reference sequence). V was trimmed by 2 bases and J by 1 base, leaving 11 bases between them. The CDR3 spans 14 residues. The CDR3 DNA reads TGTGCCTGGAGTCGAGGGGTCCCGAACACTGAAGCTTTCTTT. Translating it yields CAWSRGVPNTEAFF.

The genes are TRBV28 and TRBJ2-7, with 11 bases identical to TRBD2. Trimming took 10 bases from V and 3 from J; bases not matched to a gene: 5. CDR3 size: 13 residues. The germline V gene has CDR1 MDHEN and CDR2 SYDVKM. CDR3 amino acids: CATTLAGVYEQYF. CDR3 nucleotide sequence: TGTGCCACCACACTAGCGGGAGTCTACGAGCAGTACTTC.

The genes are TRBV4-1 and TRBJ2-1, with D perhaps matching TRBD1 (6 bases). The CDR3 loop spans 14 amino acids. Looked up from germline, CDR1 is MGHRA and CDR2 is YSYEKL. V lost 4 bases, J lost 1 base, and 8 bases lay in between. For the CDR3, the DNA is TGCGCCAGCAGCCTAGGGGGTTCCTACAATGAGCAGTTCTTC. It is translated as CASSLGGSYNEQFF.

The rearrangement uses TRBV9 and TRBJ1-1; tentative D call: TRBD1 (6 bases). CDR1 and CDR2 (germline): SGDLS, YYNGEE. Deletions cut 0 bases from V and 0 bases from J, with 12 bases between. The CDR3 contains 16 residues. The chain's CDR3 is CASSVAVGGMNTEAFF. The CDR3 bases are TGTGCCAGCAGCGTAGCGGTGGGGGGCATGAACACTGAAGCTTTCTTT.

This clone was seen a single time. V is TRBV6-5 and J is TRBJ2-3, with D unresolved. The V end was cut by 2 bases, the J end by 2 bases, with 5 bases between. The CDR3 extends over 13 amino acids. Germline V gene lookup returns CDR1 MNHEY and CDR2 SVGAGI. The CDR3 nucleotides read TGTGCCAGCAGTTACAGATCCACAGATACGCAGTATTTT. As protein: CASSYRSTDTQYF.

This chain joins TRBV9 and TRBJ1-5; no firm D call. CDR1 SGDLS and CDR2 YYNGEE come from the germline V gene. V dropped 2 bases and J dropped 3 bases, with 12 bases sitting between them. The CDR3 runs 15 residues. In nucleotides, the CDR3 is TGTGCCAGCAGCGTTAAAGGCACCCCCAATCAGCCCCAGCATTTT. It is translated as CASSVKGTPNQPQHF.

The V call is TRBV14, the J call TRBJ1-2; D gene ambiguous. Germline CDR1 reads SGHDN; CDR2 reads FVKESK. This CDR3 is 14 amino acids long. The V and J ends lost 4 bases and 5 bases respectively, with 14 bases between them. The CDR3 bases are TGTGCCAGCAGCCTAGAAAGGACTCTATATGGCTACACCTTC. Protein: CASSLERTLYGYTF.